This passage covers 30 T cell receptor beta chains from one sample sequenced in a study of blood T cell repertoires in COVID-19. Measured with immunoSEQ multiplex PCR; TCRdb has only the in-frame clones, and not every one. The table lists 15,000 to 20,000 clones, roughly 91% of them singletons. Sequenced material: peripheral blood. These receptors all stem from a human donor in a cohort sampled during active COVID-19.

CDR3 sequence: CATSDFLEAGGSSLSNTEAFF. The CDR3 coding sequence is TGTGCCACCAGTGATTTTTTAGAGGCAGGGGGATCGTCTTTATCGAACACTGAAGCTTTCTTT. The V gene is TRBV24-1, the J gene TRBJ1-1; 7 bases align to TRBD1. V was clipped by 1 base and J by 1 base; unmatched bases: 20. The CDR3 is made up of 21 amino acids. CDR1 is KGHDR, CDR2 SFDVKD, per germline.

The CDR3 reads CASSIEADTTYEQYF. CDR3 coding DNA: TGTGCCAGTAGTATAGAGGCAGACACCACCTACGAGCAGTACTTC. The J gene is TRBJ2-7, the V gene TRBV19; D remains unclear. The V and J ends lost 0 bases and 2 bases respectively, with 11 bases between them. The CDR3 is 15 amino acids. Germline-derived CDR1 and CDR2 are LNHDA and SQIVND (reference sequence).

The V call is TRBV24-1, the J call TRBJ2-3, with 7 bases fitting TRBD1. Trimming took 6 bases from V and 10 from J; bases not matched to a gene: 9. CDR1 and CDR2 (germline): KGHDR, SFDVKD. CDR3 length: 13 residues. The CDR3 nucleotides are TGTGCCACCAGTCAGACAGGGTCGGGCGCGCAGTATTTT. This translates into CATSQTGSGAQYF.

This clone appeared once. The chain is built from TRBV6-5 and TRBJ2-3; maybe TRBD2 (6 bases). Per the germline V gene, CDR1 is MNHEY and CDR2 is SVGAGI. The CDR3 spans 14 residues. Deletions cut 5 bases from V and 2 bases from J, with 11 bases between. CDR3 sequence (DNA): TGTGCCAGCAGTCGGGGGACGATCACAGATACGCAGTATTTT. Amino acid sequence: CASSRGTITDTQYF.

This clone was recorded a few times. This rearrangement joins TRBV7-9 to TRBJ2-1; D remains ambiguous. The CDR3 length is 13 residues. V gave up 3 bases and J gave up 1 base, with 4 bases separating them. Germline-derived CDR1 and CDR2 are SEHNR and FQNEAQ (reference sequence). DNA of the CDR3: TGTGCCAGCAGCTTCCCATCCTACAATGAGCAGTTCTTC. It encodes CASSFPSYNEQFF.

This clone appeared a single time. This chain uses TRBV7-2 with TRBJ2-5, with D perhaps matching TRBD2 (7 bases). Trimming took off 6 bases at V and 3 bases at J, with 23 bases between the two ends. The germline V gene encodes CDR1 SGHTA and CDR2 FQGNSA. The CDR3 is 17 amino acids. The CDR3 DNA reads TGTGCCAGCAGTCTCCACATCAGTGGGGGGGCCGAAGAGACCCAGTACTTC. Its translation is CASSLHISGGAEETQYF.

J is TRBJ2-3 and V is TRBV10-2; the D gene is possibly TRBD2 (6 bases). CDR3 length equals 16 residues. Trimming took 3 bases from V and 0 from J, leaving 13 bases between them. Per germline, CDR1 WSHSY and CDR2 SAAADI. In DNA form, the CDR3 reads TGCGCCAGCAGTGAACCGGGCGGGGTTAGCACAGATACGCAGTATTTT. This translates into CASSEPGGVSTDTQYF.

The V gene is TRBV27, the J gene TRBJ2-6, with D tentatively TRBD1 (5 bases). V was cut by 1 base and J by 0 bases, with 13 bases left in between. This CDR3 spans 18 amino acids. Germline V CDR1 and CDR2: MNHEY, SMNVEV (reference sequence). CDR3 coding DNA: TGTGCCAGCAGTTTATGGACATCCATGAGCTCTGGGGCCAACGTCCTGACTTTC. The encoded protein is CASSLWTSMSSGANVLTF.

This clone was seen once. The V gene is TRBV18, the J gene TRBJ2-3, with 7 bases aligning to TRBD2. CDR3 length equals 14 residues. Germline V gene lookup returns CDR1 KGHSH and CDR2 LQKENI. V was clipped by 4 bases and J by 2 bases; unmatched bases: 3. CDR3: CASSQRDATDTQYF. The CDR3 nucleotides read TGTGCCAGCTCACAGCGGGACGCCACAGATACGCAGTATTTT. The full variable domain, with the rest looked up from reference TRBV18 and TRBJ2-3, is NAGVMQNPRHLVRRRGQEARLRCSPMKGHSHVYWYRQLPEEGLKFMVYLQKENIIDESGMPKERFSAEFPKEGPSILRIQQVVRGDSAAYFCASSQRDATDTQYFGPGTRLTVL.

This clone has just a few counts. The chain employs TRBV25-1 and TRBJ2-5; D is possibly TRBD1 (5 bases). The CDR3 has 14 residues. From germline, CDR1 is MGHDK and CDR2 SYGVNS. V was shortened by 2 bases and J by 0 bases, with 7 bases between the two germline ends. CDR3 sequence reads: CASSERGYQETQYF. In DNA, the CDR3 is TGTGCCAGCAGTGAAAGGGGCTACCAAGAGACCCAGTACTTC.

The gene calls are TRBV19 and TRBJ1-4, with D unresolved. The V gene lost 1 base and the J gene lost 3 bases, with 9 bases spanning the gap. In germline, CDR1 is LNHDA, CDR2 SQIVND (reference sequence). The CDR3 totals 15 residues. As DNA, the CDR3 is TGTGCCAGTAGTATAGGAGGCTATGCTAATGAAAAACTGTTTTTT. Protein product: CASSIGGYANEKLFF.

CDR3: CASSASAQETQYF. The CDR3 DNA follows: TGTGCCAGCAGCGCCAGCGCGCAAGAGACCCAGTACTTC. J is TRBJ2-5 and V is TRBV5-4, with unresolved D. The CDR3 sequence is 13 residues long. Trimming pared 4 bases from V and 2 bases from J, leaving 9 bases between. CDR1 is SGHNT, CDR2 YYREEE, per germline (reference sequence).

V usage is TRBV6-6 and J usage is TRBJ2-7, with TRBD1 identical over 10 bases. CDR3 size: 15 residues. V dropped 4 bases and J dropped 2; count of bases not matched to a gene: 5. Germline-derived CDR1 and CDR2 are MNHNY and SVGAGI (reference sequence). CDR3 amino acids: CASSSGQGVPYEQYF. CDR3 DNA: TGTGCCAGCAGTTCAGGACAGGGGGTTCCCTACGAGCAGTACTTC.

In DNA form, the CDR3 reads TGTGCCAGCTCACGGGCTAACTATGGCTACACCTTC. The encoded protein is CASSRANYGYTF. V usage is TRBV6-5 and J usage is TRBJ1-2; no firm D call. CDR1 is MNHEY and CDR2 is SVGAGI in the germline V gene. There are 12 residues in the CDR3. Trimming took off 8 bases at V and 0 bases at J, with 7 bases between the two ends.

V gene TRBV18 combines with J gene TRBJ1-1; the match to TRBD1 covers 9 bases. J gave up 4 bases and V 3 bases, and 6 bases lay outside the gene matches. Germline lookup yields CDR1 KGHSH and CDR2 LQKENI. The CDR3 runs 15 residues. The CDR3 nucleotides read TGTGCCAGCTCACCCAAGGGACAGGGAGGCACTGAAGCTTTCTTT. Its translation is CASSPKGQGGTEAFF. Full variable domain (remainder filled in from reference TRBV18 and TRBJ1-1): NAGVMQNPRHLVRRRGQEARLRCSPMKGHSHVYWYRQLPEEGLKFMVYLQKENIIDESGMPKERFSAEFPKEGPSILRIQQVVRGDSAAYFCASSPKGQGGTEAFFGQGTRLTVV.

This chain links TRBV18 with TRBJ2-7; 10 nucleotides match TRBD2. V trimming: 3 bases; J trimming: 7 bases; junction bases outside the gene matches: 9. The CDR3 is 15 residues long. CDR1 and CDR2 from the germline V gene are KGHSH and LQKENI. The chain's CDR3 is CASSPGAGGRWEQYF. The CDR3 DNA sequence: TGTGCCAGCTCACCGGGAGCGGGAGGGCGCTGGGAGCAGTACTTC.

The chain couples TRBV6-6 to TRBJ2-2; D not certain. Trimming stripped 2 bases from V and 6 bases from J, with 7 bases between. The germline V gene has CDR1 MNHNY and CDR2 SVGAGI (reference sequence). The CDR3 loop spans 13 amino acids. Here the CDR3 reads CASSYPVPGELFF. The CDR3 DNA is TGTGCCAGCAGTTACCCAGTGCCCGGGGAGCTGTTTTTT.

The genes are TRBV5-5 and TRBJ2-1; 7 bases are shared with TRBD2. With 0 bases clipped from V and 8 bases from J, the junction kept 8 bases outside the gene matches. Germline assignment: CDR1 SGHKS and CDR2 YYEKEE (reference sequence). The CDR3 consists of 15 residues. In DNA form, the CDR3 reads TGTGCCAGCAGCTTGGACGGGGGAGGGGTCTATGAGCAGTTCTTC. Amino acid sequence: CASSLDGGGVYEQFF.

The CDR3 protein is CASPINRYFYEQYF. As DNA, the CDR3 is TGTGCCAGCCCGATAAACAGGTACTTCTACGAGCAGTACTTC. The chain recombines TRBV19 with TRBJ2-7; perhaps TRBD1 as D (5 bases). V shed 9 bases and J shed 3 bases, with 18 bases lying between them. CDR3 size: 14 residues. Germline values: CDR1 LNHDA, CDR2 SQIVND (reference sequence). Combining the CDR3 with reference TRBV19 and TRBJ2-7 gives the whole variable domain DGGITQSPKYLFRKEGQNVTLSCEQNLNHDAMYWYRQDPGQGLRLIYYSQIVNDFQKGDIAEGYSVSREKKESFPLTVTSAQKNPTAFYLCASPINRYFYEQYFGPGTRLTVT.

The chain has TRBV7-2 and TRBJ2-3; 12 bases fit TRBD2. The germline CDR1 and CDR2 sequences are SGHTA and FQGNSA. V shed 8 bases and J 4 bases; nucleotides not matched to a gene: 16. The CDR3 consists of 18 residues. CDR3 region: CASGYTSGGLLRADTQYF. As DNA, the CDR3 is TGTGCCAGCGGTTATACTAGCGGGGGGCTCCTAAGGGCAGATACGCAGTATTTT.

V usage is TRBV5-4 and J usage is TRBJ1-1; 9 bases agree with TRBD1. Losses at the gene ends were 4 bases for V and 4 bases for J; bases not matched to a gene: 11. The CDR3 totals 16 residues. Germline lookup yields CDR1 SGHNT and CDR2 YYREEE (reference sequence). In nucleotides, the CDR3 is TGTGCCAGCAGCCCCATCCGGGACAGGGTGGGCACTGAAGCTTTCTTT. Encoded protein: CASSPIRDRVGTEAFF.

V and J are TRBV19 and TRBJ2-5; perhaps TRBD1 as D (6 bases). The CDR3 has 14 amino acids. The germline V gene encodes CDR1 LNHDA and CDR2 SQIVND (reference sequence). The ends were cut back, 3 bases at V and 5 bases at J, with 13 bases in the middle. CDR3 region: CASSIPGARETQYF. The CDR3 DNA sequence: TGTGCCAGTAGTATCCCAGGGGCGCGGGAGACCCAGTACTTC.

The chain couples TRBV6-5 to TRBJ1-5; D is unresolved. Trimming shortened V by 4 bases and J by 0 bases, and 4 bases separated the two germline ends. This CDR3 has 13 amino acids. The germline gives CDR1 MNHEY, CDR2 SVGAGI. CDR3 sequence: CASSFGSNQPQHF. In nucleotides, the CDR3 is TGTGCCAGCAGTTTCGGTAGCAATCAGCCCCAGCATTTT.

The chain combines TRBV7-9 with TRBJ1-1; 8 nucleotides agree with TRBD1. The CDR3 covers 14 residues. Germline CDR1 SEHNR, CDR2 FQNEAQ (reference sequence). With 3 bases clipped from V and 1 base from J, the junction kept 1 base outside the gene matches. CDR3 nucleotides: TGTGCCAGCAGCTTGGGGACAGGGAACACTGAAGCTTTCTTT. Its translation is CASSLGTGNTEAFF.

The chain employs TRBV27 and TRBJ2-4; a weak D match, TRBD1 (5 bases). With 5 bases removed from V and 0 bases from J, the gap between germline ends came to 11 bases. The CDR3 totals 15 residues. Germline V gene lookup returns CDR1 MNHEY and CDR2 SMNVEV (reference sequence). CDR3 residues: CASSNRFLAKNIQYF. CDR3 DNA: TGTGCCAGCAGTAACAGGTTTCTAGCCAAAAACATTCAGTACTTC.

The gene calls are TRBV5-4 and TRBJ2-1; D uncertain. Germline V gives CDR1 SGHNT, CDR2 YYREEE (reference sequence). The V and J ends lost 3 bases and 8 bases respectively, with 6 bases between them. The CDR3 runs 11 residues. CDR3: CASSSTDEQFF. The CDR3 region has the DNA TGTGCCAGCAGCTCAACGGATGAGCAGTTCTTC.

The gene calls are TRBV27 and TRBJ2-1, with D tentatively TRBD2 (6 bases). CDR3 length: 17 residues. V was pared by 10 bases and J by 0 bases, with 22 bases between. CDR1 MNHEY and CDR2 SMNVEV come from the germline V gene (reference sequence). CDR3 in DNA: TGTGCCACCCGAAGGTATAGCGGTCTGAGCTCCTACAATGAGCAGTTCTTC. Protein: CATRRYSGLSSYNEQFF.

The gene calls are TRBV29-1 and TRBJ1-1; 9 bases agree with TRBD1. The CDR3 runs to 14 residues. With V trimmed by 5 bases and J by 6 bases, 10 bases remained unmatched. Germline V lookup: CDR1 SQVTM, CDR2 ANQGSEA. The CDR3 region is CSVTIRTGEAEAFF. Here the CDR3 DNA reads TGCAGCGTTACTATCCGGACAGGGGAGGCTGAAGCTTTCTTT.

This chain joins TRBV5-6 and TRBJ2-7, with unresolved D. V was pared by 4 bases and J by 7 bases, with 24 bases between. CDR3 length: 16 amino acids. Per germline, CDR1 SGHDT and CDR2 YYEEEE. The CDR3, as DNA: TGTGCCAGCAGCCGAGCAGTGGTACAGACCAATAGGGAGCAGTACTTC. Encoded protein: CASSRAVVQTNREQYF.

This clone was recorded once. The chain employs TRBV19 and TRBJ1-2; D is unresolved. Per germline, CDR1 LNHDA and CDR2 SQIVND (reference sequence). V lost 3 bases to trimming and J lost 4 bases, with 12 bases between them. The CDR3 spans 14 residues. The CDR3 region is CASSIGQAAYGYTF. CDR3 in DNA: TGTGCCAGTAGTATTGGGCAAGCGGCCTATGGCTACACCTTC. Supplemented by reference TRBV19 and TRBJ1-2, the full variable domain reads DGGITQSPKYLFRKEGQNVTLSCEQNLNHDAMYWYRQDPGQGLRLIYYSQIVNDFQKGDIAEGYSVSREKKESFPLTVTSAQKNPTAFYLCASSIGQAAYGYTFGSGTRLTVV.